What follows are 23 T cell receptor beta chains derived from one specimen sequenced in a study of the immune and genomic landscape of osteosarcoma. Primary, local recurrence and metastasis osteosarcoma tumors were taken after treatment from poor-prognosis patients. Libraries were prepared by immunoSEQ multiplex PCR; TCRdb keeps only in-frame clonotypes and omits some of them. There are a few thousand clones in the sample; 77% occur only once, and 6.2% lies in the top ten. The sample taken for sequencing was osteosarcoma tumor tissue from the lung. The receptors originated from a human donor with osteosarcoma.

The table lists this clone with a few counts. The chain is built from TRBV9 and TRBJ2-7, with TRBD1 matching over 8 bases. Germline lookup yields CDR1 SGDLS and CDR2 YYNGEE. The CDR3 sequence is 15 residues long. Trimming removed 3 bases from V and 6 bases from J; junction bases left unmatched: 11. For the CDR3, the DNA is TGTGCCAGCAGCGCTCAAACCGGACAGGGCGGCGAGCAGTACTTC. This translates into CASSAQTGQGGEQYF.

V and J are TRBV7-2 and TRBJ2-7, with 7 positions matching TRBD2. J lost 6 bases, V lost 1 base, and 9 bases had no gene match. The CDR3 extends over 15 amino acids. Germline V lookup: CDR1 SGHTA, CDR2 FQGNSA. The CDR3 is CASSLELAGEVEQYF. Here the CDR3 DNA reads TGTGCCAGCAGCTTAGAGCTGGCGGGAGAGGTCGAGCAGTACTTC.

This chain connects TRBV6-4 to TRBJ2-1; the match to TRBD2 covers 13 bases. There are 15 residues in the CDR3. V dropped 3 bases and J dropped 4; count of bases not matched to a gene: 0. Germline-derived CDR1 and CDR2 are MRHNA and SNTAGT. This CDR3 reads CASSELAGGYNEQFF. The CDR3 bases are TGTGCCAGCAGTGAACTAGCGGGAGGGTACAATGAGCAGTTCTTC.

CDR3 nucleotide sequence: TGTGCCAGTAGTACCCCCCTTGAGCAGTTCTTC. Encoded protein: CASSTPLEQFF. This chain links TRBV19 with TRBJ2-1; D not resolved. Trimming pared 4 bases from V and 9 bases from J, leaving 7 bases between. Germline CDR1 and CDR2: LNHDA and SQIVND (reference sequence). This CDR3 has 11 residues.

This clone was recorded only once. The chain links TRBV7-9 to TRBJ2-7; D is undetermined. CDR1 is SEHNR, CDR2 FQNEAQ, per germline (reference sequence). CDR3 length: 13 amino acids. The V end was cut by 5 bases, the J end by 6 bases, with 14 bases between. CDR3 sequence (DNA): TGTGCCAGCAGCCCCGACATCTTTGGCGAGCAGTACTTC. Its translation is CASSPDIFGEQYF.

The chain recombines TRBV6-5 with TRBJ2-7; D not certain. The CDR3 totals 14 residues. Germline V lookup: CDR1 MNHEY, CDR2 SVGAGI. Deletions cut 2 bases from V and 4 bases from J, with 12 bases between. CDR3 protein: CASSYDPGPYEQYF. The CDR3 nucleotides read TGTGCCAGCAGTTACGATCCAGGCCCTTACGAGCAGTACTTC.

The CDR3 coding sequence is TGTGCCAGCAGCTTAGGGACAGGGTCGTTCTACACCTTC. The encoded protein is CASSLGTGSFYTF. The genes are TRBV11-2 and TRBJ1-2; TRBD1 matches at 8 bases. V was clipped by 1 base and J by 10 bases; unmatched bases: 5. The CDR3 extends over 13 amino acids. CDR1 SGHAT and CDR2 FQNNGV come from the germline V gene.

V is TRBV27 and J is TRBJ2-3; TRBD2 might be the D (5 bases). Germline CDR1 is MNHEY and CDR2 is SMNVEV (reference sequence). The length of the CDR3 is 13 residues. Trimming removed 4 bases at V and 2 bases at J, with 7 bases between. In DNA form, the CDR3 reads TGTGCCAGCAGTTACGGGGACACAGATACGCAGTATTTT. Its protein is CASSYGDTDTQYF.

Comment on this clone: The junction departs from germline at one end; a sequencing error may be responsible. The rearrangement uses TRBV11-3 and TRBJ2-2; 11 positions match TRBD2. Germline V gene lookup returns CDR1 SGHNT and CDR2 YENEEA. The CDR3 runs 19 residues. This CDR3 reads CASSLDGSSGRANTGELFF. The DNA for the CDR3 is TGTGCCAGCAGCCTAGACGGGAGTAGCGGGAGGGCGAACACCGGGGAGCTGTTTTTT. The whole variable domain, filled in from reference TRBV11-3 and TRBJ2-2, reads EAGVVQSPRYKIIEKKQPVAFWCNPISGHNTLYWYLQNLGQGPELLIRYENEEAVDDSQLPKDRFSAERLKGVDSTLKIQPAELGDSAVYLCASSLDGSSGRANTGELFFGEGSRLTVL.

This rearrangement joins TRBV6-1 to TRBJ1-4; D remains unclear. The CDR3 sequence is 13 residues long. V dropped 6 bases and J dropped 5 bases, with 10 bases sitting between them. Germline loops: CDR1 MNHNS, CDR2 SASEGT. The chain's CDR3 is CASRRTQNEKLFF. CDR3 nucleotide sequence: TGTGCCAGCAGAAGGACCCAGAATGAAAAACTGTTTTTT.

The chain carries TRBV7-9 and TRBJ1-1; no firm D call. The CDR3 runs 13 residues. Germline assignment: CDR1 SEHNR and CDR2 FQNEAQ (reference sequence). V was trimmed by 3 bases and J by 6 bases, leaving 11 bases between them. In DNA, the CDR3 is TGTGCCAGCAGCTTTCCGAACATAGCTGAAGCTTTCTTT. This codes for CASSFPNIAEAFF.

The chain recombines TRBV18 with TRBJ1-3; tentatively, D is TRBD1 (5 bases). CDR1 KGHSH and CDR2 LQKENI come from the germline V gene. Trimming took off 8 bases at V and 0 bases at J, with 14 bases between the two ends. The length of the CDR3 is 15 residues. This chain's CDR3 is CASTGSGGSGNTIYF. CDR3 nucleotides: TGTGCCAGCACAGGATCCGGGGGCTCTGGAAACACCATATATTTT.

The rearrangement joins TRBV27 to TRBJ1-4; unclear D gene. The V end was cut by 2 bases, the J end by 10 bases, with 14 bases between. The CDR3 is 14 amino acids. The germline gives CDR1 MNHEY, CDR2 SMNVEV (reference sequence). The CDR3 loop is CASSLEWDFGKLFF. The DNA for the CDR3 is TGTGCCAGCAGTTTAGAGTGGGATTTCGGAAAACTGTTTTTT.

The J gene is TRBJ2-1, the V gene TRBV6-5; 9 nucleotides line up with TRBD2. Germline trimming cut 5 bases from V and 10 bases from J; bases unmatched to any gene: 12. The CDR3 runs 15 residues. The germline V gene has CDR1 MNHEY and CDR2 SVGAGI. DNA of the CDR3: TGTGCCAGCAGTCACACACCGGGACTAGCACGGGAGCAGTTCTTC. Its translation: CASSHTPGLAREQFF.

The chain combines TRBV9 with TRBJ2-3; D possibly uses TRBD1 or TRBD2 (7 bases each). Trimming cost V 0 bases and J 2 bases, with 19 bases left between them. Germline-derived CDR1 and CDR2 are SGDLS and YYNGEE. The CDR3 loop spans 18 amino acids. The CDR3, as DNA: TGTGCCAGCAGCGTAGCGAGGGAGGGGGCAGGTTTCACAGATACGCAGTATTTT. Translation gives CASSVAREGAGFTDTQYF.

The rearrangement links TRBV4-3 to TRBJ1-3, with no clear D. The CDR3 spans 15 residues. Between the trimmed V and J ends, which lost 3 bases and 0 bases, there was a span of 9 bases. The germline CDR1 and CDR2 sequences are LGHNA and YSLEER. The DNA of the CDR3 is TGCGCCAGCAGCCATACACGGAACTCTGGAAACACCATATATTTT. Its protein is CASSHTRNSGNTIYF.

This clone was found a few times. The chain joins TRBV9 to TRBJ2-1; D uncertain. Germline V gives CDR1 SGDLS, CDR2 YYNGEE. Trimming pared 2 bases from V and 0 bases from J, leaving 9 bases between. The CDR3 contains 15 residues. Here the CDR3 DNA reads TGTGCCAGCAGCGTTACGGCCCACTCCTACAATGAGCAGTTCTTC. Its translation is CASSVTAHSYNEQFF.

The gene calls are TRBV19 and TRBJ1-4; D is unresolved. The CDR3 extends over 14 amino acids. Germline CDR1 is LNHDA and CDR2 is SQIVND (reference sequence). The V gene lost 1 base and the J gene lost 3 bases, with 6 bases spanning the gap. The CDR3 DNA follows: TGTGCCAGTAGTATAGGGATAGCTAATGAAAAACTGTTTTTT. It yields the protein CASSIGIANEKLFF.

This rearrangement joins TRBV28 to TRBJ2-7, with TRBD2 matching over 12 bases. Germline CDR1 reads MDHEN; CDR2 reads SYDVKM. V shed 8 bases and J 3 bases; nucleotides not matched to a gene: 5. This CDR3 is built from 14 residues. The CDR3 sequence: CASGGTSGYYEQYF. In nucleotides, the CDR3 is TGTGCCAGCGGGGGGACTAGCGGGTACTACGAGCAGTACTTC.

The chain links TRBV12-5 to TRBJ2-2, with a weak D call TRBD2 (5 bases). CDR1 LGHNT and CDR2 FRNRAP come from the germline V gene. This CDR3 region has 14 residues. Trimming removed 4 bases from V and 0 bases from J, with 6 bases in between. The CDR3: CASGSGANTGELFF. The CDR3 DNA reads TGTGCTAGTGGTTCCGGGGCGAACACCGGGGAGCTGTTTTTT.

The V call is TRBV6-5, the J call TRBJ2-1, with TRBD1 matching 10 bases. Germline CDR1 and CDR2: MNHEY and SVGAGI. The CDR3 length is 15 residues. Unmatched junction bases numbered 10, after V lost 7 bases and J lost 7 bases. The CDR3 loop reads CASNKPGQGWNEQFF. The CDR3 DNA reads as TGTGCCAGCAACAAACCGGGACAGGGGTGGAATGAGCAGTTCTTC.

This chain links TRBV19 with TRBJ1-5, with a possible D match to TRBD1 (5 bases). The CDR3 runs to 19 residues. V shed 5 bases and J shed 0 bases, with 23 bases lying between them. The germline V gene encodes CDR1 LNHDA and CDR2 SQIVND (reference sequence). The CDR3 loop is CASSALGAPHYFSNQPQHF. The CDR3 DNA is TGTGCCAGTAGTGCCCTTGGGGCGCCCCATTACTTTAGCAATCAGCCCCAGCATTTT. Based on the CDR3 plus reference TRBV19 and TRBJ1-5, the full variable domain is DGGITQSPKYLFRKEGQNVTLSCEQNLNHDAMYWYRQDPGQGLRLIYYSQIVNDFQKGDIAEGYSVSREKKESFPLTVTSAQKNPTAFYLCASSALGAPHYFSNQPQHFGDGTRLSIL.

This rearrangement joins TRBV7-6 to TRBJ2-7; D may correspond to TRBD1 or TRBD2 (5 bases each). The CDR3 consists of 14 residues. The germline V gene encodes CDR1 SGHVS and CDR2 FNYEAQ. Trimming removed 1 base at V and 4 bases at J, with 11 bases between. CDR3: CASSLDLGGYEQYF. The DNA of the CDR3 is TGTGCCAGCAGCTTAGATCTTGGGGGATACGAGCAGTACTTC.